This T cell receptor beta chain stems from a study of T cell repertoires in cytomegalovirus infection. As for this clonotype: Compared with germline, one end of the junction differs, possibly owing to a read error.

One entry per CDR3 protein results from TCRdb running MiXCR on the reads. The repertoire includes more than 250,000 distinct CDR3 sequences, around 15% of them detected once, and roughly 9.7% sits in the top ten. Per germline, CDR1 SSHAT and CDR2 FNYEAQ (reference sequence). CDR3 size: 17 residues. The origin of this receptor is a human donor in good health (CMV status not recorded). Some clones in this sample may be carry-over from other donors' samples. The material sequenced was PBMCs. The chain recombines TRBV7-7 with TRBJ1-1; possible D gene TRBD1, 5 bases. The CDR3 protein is CASSFGGSGRTNTEAFF. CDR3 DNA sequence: TGTGCTAGCAGCTTTGGTGGGTCAGGGAGGACGAACACTGAAGCTTTCTTT. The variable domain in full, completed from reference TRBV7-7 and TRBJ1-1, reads GAGVSQSPRYKVTKRGQDVTLRCDPISSHATLYWYQQALGQGPEFLTYFNYEAQPDKSGLPSDRFSAERPEGSISTLTIQRTEQRDSAMYRCASSFGGSGRTNTEAFFGQGTRLTVV.